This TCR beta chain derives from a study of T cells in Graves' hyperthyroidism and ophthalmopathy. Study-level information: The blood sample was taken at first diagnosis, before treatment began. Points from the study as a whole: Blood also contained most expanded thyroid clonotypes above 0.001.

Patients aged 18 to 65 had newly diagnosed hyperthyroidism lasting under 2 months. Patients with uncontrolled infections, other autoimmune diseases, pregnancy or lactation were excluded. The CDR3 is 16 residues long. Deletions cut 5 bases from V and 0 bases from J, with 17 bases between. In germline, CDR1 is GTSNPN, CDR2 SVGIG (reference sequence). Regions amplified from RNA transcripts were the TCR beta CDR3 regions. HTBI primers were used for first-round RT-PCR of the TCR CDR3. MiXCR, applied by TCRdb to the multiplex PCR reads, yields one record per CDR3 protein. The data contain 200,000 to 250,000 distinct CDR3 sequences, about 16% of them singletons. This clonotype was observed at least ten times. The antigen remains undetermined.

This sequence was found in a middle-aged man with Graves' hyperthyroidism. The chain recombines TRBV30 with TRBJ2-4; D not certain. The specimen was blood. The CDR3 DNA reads TGTGCCTGGCGTACCCCTTTACATCTAGCCAAAAACATTCAGTACTTC. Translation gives CAWRTPLHLAKNIQYF.